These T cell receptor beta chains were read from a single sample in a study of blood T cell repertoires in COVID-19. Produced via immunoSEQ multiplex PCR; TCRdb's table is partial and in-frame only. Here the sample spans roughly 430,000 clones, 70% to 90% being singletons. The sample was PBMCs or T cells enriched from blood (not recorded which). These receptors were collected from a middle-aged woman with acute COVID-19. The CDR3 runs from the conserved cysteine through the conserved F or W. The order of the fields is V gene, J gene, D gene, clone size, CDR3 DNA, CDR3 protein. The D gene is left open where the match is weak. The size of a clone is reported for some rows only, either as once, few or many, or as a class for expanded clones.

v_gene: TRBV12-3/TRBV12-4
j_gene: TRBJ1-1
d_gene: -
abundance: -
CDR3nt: TGTGCCAGCAGTTTGCAACAGGGCGCTGAAGCTTTCTTT
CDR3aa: CASSLQQGAEAFF

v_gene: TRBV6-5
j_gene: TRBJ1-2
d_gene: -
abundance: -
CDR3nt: TGTGCCAGCAGTTACGAGGGAGACTATGGCTACACCTTC
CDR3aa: CASSYEGDYGYTF

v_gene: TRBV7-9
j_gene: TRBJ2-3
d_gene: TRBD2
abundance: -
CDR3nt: TGTGCCAGCAGCTTCCCGGCTAGCGGGTTCAGCACAGATACGCAGTATTTT
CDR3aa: CASSFPASGFSTDTQYF

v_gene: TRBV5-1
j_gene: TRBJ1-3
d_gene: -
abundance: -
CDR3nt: TGCGCCAGCAGCTTGTCGGGGGTAACTGGAAACACCATATATTTT
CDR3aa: CASSLSGVTGNTIYF

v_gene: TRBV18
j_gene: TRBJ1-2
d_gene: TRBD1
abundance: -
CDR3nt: TGTGCCAGCTTCAGGACAGGGGGCGGGCGGCGGACCTTC
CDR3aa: CASFRTGGGRRTF

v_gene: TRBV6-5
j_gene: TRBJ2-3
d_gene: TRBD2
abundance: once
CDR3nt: TGTGCCAGCCTTCCCGGGACTAGGACAGATACGCAGTATTTT
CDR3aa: CASLPGTRTDTQYF

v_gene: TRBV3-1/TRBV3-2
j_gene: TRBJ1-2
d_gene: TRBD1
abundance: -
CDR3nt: TGTGCCAGCAGCCCCCGGTGGACAGGGACTAACTATGGCTACACCTTC
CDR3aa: CASSPRWTGTNYGYTF

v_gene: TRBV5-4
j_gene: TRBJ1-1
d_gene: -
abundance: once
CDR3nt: TGTGCCAGCAGCTTGTTCGGGGTAACTGAAGCTTTCTTT
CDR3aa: CASSLFGVTEAFF

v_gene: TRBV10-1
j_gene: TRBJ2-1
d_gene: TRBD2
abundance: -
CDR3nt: TGCGCCAGCAGTGAAGCCGGGACTAGCGGACCGACGCATGAGCAGTTCTTC
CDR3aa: CASSEAGTSGPTHEQFF

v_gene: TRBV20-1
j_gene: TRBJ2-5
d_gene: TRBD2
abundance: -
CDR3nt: TGCAGTGCTAGTACTAGCGGGGCGCAGACCCAGTACTTC
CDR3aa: CSASTSGAQTQYF

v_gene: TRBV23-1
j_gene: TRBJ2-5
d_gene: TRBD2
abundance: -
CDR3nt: TGCGCCAGCAGTCAATCGGGGGGGAAGAACGGGCCCCAAGAGACCCAGTACTTC
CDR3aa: CASSQSGGKNGPQETQYF

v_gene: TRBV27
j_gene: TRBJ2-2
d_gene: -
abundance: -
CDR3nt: TGTGCCAGCCCAAGGGGGAGGGAGCGAACCGGGGAGCTGTTTTTT
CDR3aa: CASPRGRERTGELFF

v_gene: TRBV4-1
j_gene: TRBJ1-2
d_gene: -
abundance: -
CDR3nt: TGCGCCAGCAGCGGCCGTGACTATGGCTACACCTTC
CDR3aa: CASSGRDYGYTF

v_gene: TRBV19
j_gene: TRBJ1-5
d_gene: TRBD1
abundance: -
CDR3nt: TGTGCCAGTAGTACCCCCTGGACAGGGACCAATCAGCCCCAGCATTTT
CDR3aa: CASSTPWTGTNQPQHF

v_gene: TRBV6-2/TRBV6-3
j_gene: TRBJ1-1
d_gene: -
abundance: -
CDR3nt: TGTGCCAGCAGTTACTCGACCAGTTGGGCCTCAATGAACACTGAAGCTTTCTTT
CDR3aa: CASSYSTSWASMNTEAFF

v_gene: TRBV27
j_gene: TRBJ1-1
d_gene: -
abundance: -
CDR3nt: TGTGCCAGCTGGTCCTTAGGACATTACACTGAAGCTTTCTTT
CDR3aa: CASWSLGHYTEAFF

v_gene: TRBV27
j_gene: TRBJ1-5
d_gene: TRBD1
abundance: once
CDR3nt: TGTGCCAGCAGTCCCTGGGACAGGGACTACAATCAGCCCCAGCATTTT
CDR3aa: CASSPWDRDYNQPQHF

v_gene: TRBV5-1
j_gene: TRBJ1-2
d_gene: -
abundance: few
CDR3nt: TGCGCCAGCAGCTTGGCTTCCGGAGGGGCCGTTAACTATGGCTACACCTTC
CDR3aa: CASSLASGGAVNYGYTF

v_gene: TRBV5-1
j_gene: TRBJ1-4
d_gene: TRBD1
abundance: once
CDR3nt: TGCGCCAGCAGCTTGGTAGGGACAGGGGATGAAAAACTGTTTTTT
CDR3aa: CASSLVGTGDEKLFF

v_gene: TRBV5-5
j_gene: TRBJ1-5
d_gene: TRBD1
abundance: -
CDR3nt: TGTGCCAGCAGCCAGGGACAGGCCGTGAATCAGCCCCAGCATTTT
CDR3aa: CASSQGQAVNQPQHF

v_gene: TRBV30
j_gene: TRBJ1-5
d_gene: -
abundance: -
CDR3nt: TGTGCCTGCAGGACAGTATCGTCGCAGCCCCAGCATTTT
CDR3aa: CACRTVSSQPQHF

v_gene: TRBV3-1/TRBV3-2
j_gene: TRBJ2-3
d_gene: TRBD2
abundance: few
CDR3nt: TGTGCCAGCAGCCCCGGGACTAGCGGGGGGGCCCGAGGTACGCAGTATTTT
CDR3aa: CASSPGTSGGARGTQYF

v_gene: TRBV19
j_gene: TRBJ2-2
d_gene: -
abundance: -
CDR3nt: TGTGCCAGTAGTATAGACAGGGTGGGCACCGGGGAGCTGTTTTTT
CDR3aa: CASSIDRVGTGELFF

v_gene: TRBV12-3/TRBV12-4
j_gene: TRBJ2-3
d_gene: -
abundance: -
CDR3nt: TGTGCCAGCACTCTAACAGGGCCCACGCAGTATTTT
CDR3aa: CASTLTGPTQYF

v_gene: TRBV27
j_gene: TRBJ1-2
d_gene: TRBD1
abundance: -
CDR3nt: TGTGCCAGCAGTTTAGCGGGACAGGGCAACCATGGCTACACCTTC
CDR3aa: CASSLAGQGNHGYTF

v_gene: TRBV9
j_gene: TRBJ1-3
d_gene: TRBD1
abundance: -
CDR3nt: TGTGCCAGCAGCGTAGCCAGTCGGAGGGGGCTTGTTGGAAACACCATATATTTT
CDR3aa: CASSVASRRGLVGNTIYF

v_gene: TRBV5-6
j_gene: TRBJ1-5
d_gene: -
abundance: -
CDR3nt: TGTGCCAGCAGCTCCAGGTTCTTTAATAGCAATCAGCCCCAGCATTTT
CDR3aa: CASSSRFFNSNQPQHF

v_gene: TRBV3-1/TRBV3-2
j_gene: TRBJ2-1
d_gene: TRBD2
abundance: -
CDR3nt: TGTGCCAGCAGCCAAGTACGAACGAGCGGGGATTACAATGAGCAGTTCTTC
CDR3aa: CASSQVRTSGDYNEQFF

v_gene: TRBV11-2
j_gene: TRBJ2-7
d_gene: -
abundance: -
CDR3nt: TGTGCCAGCAGCTTCTGGCACGAGCAGTACTTC
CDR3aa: CASSFWHEQYF